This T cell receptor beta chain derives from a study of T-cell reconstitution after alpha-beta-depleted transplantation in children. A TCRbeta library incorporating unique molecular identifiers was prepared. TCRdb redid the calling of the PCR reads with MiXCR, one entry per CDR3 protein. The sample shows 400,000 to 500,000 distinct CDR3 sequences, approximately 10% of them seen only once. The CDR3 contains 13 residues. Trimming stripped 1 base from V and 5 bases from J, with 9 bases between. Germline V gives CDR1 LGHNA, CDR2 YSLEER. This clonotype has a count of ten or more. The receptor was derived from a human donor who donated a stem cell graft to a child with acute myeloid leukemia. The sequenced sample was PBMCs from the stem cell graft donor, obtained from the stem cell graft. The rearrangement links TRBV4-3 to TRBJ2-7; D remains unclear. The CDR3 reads CASSQGFGDEQYF. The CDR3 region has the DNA TGCGCCAGCAGCCAAGGATTTGGCGACGAGCAGTACTTC.